This passage covers 2 T cell receptor beta chains from one sample sequenced in a study of control samples from healthy donors and cancer patients. The protocol was immunoSEQ multiplex PCR, while the TCRdb copy is restricted to in-frame clones and leaves out a portion. The data show approximately 190,000 clones, roughly nine tenths seen once. Specimen: blood. The receptor source for this set is a man aged 30-40 years in good health.

The chain joins TRBV5-6 to TRBJ2-1; TRBD2 agrees at 8 bases. The CDR3 totals 15 residues. The trim removed 2 bases at V and 3 bases at J, leaving 4 bases unmatched. Germline V gene sequence: CDR1 SGHDT, CDR2 YYEEEE. CDR3 protein: CASSLLAGNYNEQFF. DNA of the CDR3: TGTGCCAGCAGCTTATTAGCGGGGAACTACAATGAGCAGTTCTTC.

This clone appeared a single time. The J gene is TRBJ2-3, the V gene TRBV21-1; TRBD2 was called by the table and not checked on the DNA. TRBV21-1 is a pseudogene. The length of the CDR3 is 17 residues. The CDR3 DNA reads as TGTGCCAGCGGGGAACCGACTAGCAAAGGGACCACAGATACGCAGTATTTT. It codes for CASGEPTSKGTTDTQYF.